This T cell receptor (beta chain) was profiled in a study of OX40 agonist ivuxolimab in advanced cancers. On the study more broadly: Prior anti-PD-1, anti-PD-L1 or anti-CTLA-4 therapy did not bar entry, and 30% to 40% had some.

No patient had autoimmune disease or received systemic immunosuppression. Sampled blood was obtained at baseline, cycle 4 day 1, and cycle 7 day 1. Study-level points and caveats: At doses 0.1 to 3.0 mg/kg, CD4+ and CD8+ clones expanded.

Produced via immunoSEQ multiplex PCR; TCRdb's table is partial and in-frame only. The table has around 72,000 clones, 80% seen once. From germline, CDR1 is SGHNT and CDR2 YYREEE (reference sequence). The CDR3 extends over 15 amino acids. With 4 bases removed from V and 2 bases from J, the gap between germline ends came to 15 bases. A word on this clone: No antigen is known for it.

The chain recombines TRBV5-4 with TRBJ1-2; weak D call: TRBD1 (5 bases). This specimen was CD4+ or CD8+ T cells sorted from blood, taken in a trial of the OX40 agonist ivuxolimab. This clonotype was sampled from an adult with an advanced solid tumor such as melanoma, head and neck, liver or kidney cancer. The CDR3 region has the DNA TGTGCCAGCAGCCTTGCCGCGGGGCAGAACTATGGCTACACCTTC. The encoded protein is CASSLAAGQNYGYTF. Full variable domain (remainder filled in from reference TRBV5-4 and TRBJ1-2): ETGVTQSPTHLIKTRGQQVTLRCSSQSGHNTVSWYQQALGQGPQFIFQYYREEENGRGNFPPRFSGLQFPNYSSELNVNALELDDSALYLCASSLAAGQNYGYTFGSGTRLTVV.